These T cell receptor beta chains were read from a single sample in a study of blood T cell repertoires in COVID-19. Here immunoSEQ multiplex PCR was the method, and the copy in TCRdb shows in-frame clones only, minus some. The table has some 210,000 clones, about four fifths seen once. The specimen sequenced was peripheral blood. These receptor sequences come from a woman aged 45-59 years with active or convalescent COVID-19. The CDR3 runs from the conserved cysteine through the conserved F or W. Each record gives: J gene, V gene, clone size, D gene, CDR3 protein, CDR3 DNA. D genes are given only for firm matches. Some rows mark clone size as missing; the rest say once, few, many or name a class of expanded clone.

>TRBJ2-7|TRBV27|.|TRBD1
CASSLGQGVSYEQYF
TGTGCCAGCAGCCTCGGACAGGGGGTCTCCTACGAGCAGTACTTC
>TRBJ1-2|TRBV9|.|.
CASRPPGSPTSYTF
TGTGCCAGCAGGCCACCCGGCTCCCCTACTAGCTACACCTTC
>TRBJ2-2|TRBV7-9|.|.
CASSLARGELFF
TGTGCCAGCAGCTTAGCCCGGGGGGAGCTGTTTTTT
>TRBJ1-6|TRBV5-1|.|.
CASSLEEYSPLHF
TGCGCCAGCAGCTTGGAGGAGTATTCACCCCTCCACTTT
>TRBJ1-2|TRBV11-2|medium-sized|TRBD1
CASSLGTGDGYTF
TGTGCCAGCAGCCTAGGGACAGGGGATGGCTACACCTTC
>TRBJ2-2|TRBV5-4|.|TRBD1
CASSPDRDGELFF
TGTGCCAGCAGCCCCGACAGGGACGGGGAGCTGTTTTTT
>TRBJ2-1|TRBV11-2|.|.
CASSSGVGNEQFF
TGTGCCAGCAGCTCGGGAGTGGGAAATGAGCAGTTCTTC
>TRBJ1-1|TRBV5-1|.|TRBD1
CASSETQGARNTEAFF
TGCGCCAGCAGCGAGACCCAGGGGGCGCGAAACACTGAAGCTTTCTTT
>TRBJ1-6|TRBV3-1/TRBV3-2|.|.
CASSSPGFRLGNSPLHF
TGTGCCAGCAGTTCACCCGGGTTTCGATTGGGTAATTCACCCCTCCACTTT
>TRBJ2-1|TRBV30|.|TRBD2
CAWSVTSGPYNEQFF
TGTGCCTGGAGTGTCACTAGCGGCCCATACAATGAGCAGTTCTTC
>TRBJ1-1|TRBV2|.|TRBD1
CASSVQGGGRAEAFF
TGTGCCAGCAGTGTACAGGGGGGCGGCCGGGCTGAAGCTTTCTTT
>TRBJ1-1|TRBV11-2|.|.
CASSPLGTITEAFF
TGTGCCAGCAGCCCCCTGGGGACAATCACTGAAGCTTTCTTT
>TRBJ2-3|TRBV7-9|.|TRBD2
CASSLALAGGTDTQYF
TGTGCCAGCAGCTTGGCACTAGCGGGAGGCACAGATACGCAGTATTTT
>TRBJ1-6|TRBV19|once|.
CASSPGRQYLSPLHF
TGTGCCAGTAGTCCCGGCAGGCAGTACCTTTCACCCCTCCACTTT
>TRBJ1-1|TRBV6-5|few|.
CASSQTGGGTEAFF
TGTGCCAGCAGCCAGACAGGAGGCGGCACTGAAGCTTTCTTT
>TRBJ2-7|TRBV5-1|few|.
CASRPGTEVADEQYF
TGCGCCAGCAGACCCGGGACAGAGGTAGCGGATGAGCAGTACTTC
>TRBJ2-7|TRBV3-1/TRBV3-2|.|TRBD1
CASSRQGSSYEQYF
TGTGCCAGCAGCCGACAGGGGAGCTCCTACGAGCAGTACTTC